This TCR beta chain was documented in a study of blood T cell repertoires in COVID-19. CDR1 is SGHVS and CDR2 is FNYEAQ in the germline V gene. V shed 8 bases and J shed 7 bases, with 14 bases lying between them. CDR3 length: 13 amino acids. Assignment of participants to cohorts was predicated upon participant-reported clinical history. Per the original data handling: It was from reference gene primer amplification that nucleated cell counts were estimated. Sequencing was performed with immunoSEQ multiplex PCR; in TCRdb, only in-frame clones are kept and a portion is missing. The V and J calls and clone size were taken over from that table, and D and trimming were inferred from the DNA. This sample yields fewer than 400,000 clones, of which 70% to 90% are seen a single time; about 4.1% belongs to the top ten.

The chain joins TRBV7-6 to TRBJ1-4; possibly TRBD1 for D (6 bases). The sequence derives from a man aged 30-40 years who had recovered from COVID-19. The sequenced material came from PBMCs or T cells enriched from blood (not recorded which). The CDR3 region is CASFTEGGEKLFF. The CDR3 DNA sequence: TGTGCCAGCTTTACCGAAGGGGGTGAAAAACTGTTTTTT.